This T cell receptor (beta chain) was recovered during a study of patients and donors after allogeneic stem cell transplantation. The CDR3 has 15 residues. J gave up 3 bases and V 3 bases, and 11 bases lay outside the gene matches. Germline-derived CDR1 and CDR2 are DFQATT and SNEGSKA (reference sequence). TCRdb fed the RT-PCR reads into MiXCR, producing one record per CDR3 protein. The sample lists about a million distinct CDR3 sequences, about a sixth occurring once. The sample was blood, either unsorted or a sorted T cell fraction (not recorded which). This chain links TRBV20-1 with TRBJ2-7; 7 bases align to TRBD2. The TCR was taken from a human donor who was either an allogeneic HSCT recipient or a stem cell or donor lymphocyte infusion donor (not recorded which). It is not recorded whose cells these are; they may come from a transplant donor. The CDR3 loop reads CSASISGRPSYEQYF. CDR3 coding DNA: TGCAGTGCTAGTATTAGCGGGCGACCGAGCTACGAGCAGTACTTC.